This T cell receptor (beta chain) appears in the sequencing data of a study of blood T cells in healthy people across ages (dated by TCRdb to the mid-2010s). For the study in its entirety: In model experiments, template switching captured roughly one uniquely barcoded TCR beta cDNA molecule for every two T cells. To avoid experimental bias, donors of different ages were spread randomly across the sequencing lanes. Age-related changes in TCR beta repertoire diversity were measured in the study by deep sequencing normalized with unique cDNA molecular identifiers. Using the same blood draw, the study looked at two additional independent replicas of 1 million unique cDNA reads for two donors, one aged 18 to 30 and the other aged 80 or older. The donors were split into four age groups: young (average around 15 years), middle-aged (about 40), aged (more than 55) and long-lived (roughly 80). General conclusions and limits of the study: Because profiling used bulk unsorted PBMCs, naive and antigen-experienced compartments could not be compared conclusively. Donor CMV infection status was unknown, potentially confounding age-related changes in expanded clonotypes. Observed TCR beta diversity per million T cells fell roughly linearly with age, and a significant reduction was already apparent by age around 40. Compared with the aged group, more naive CD4+ T cells, fewer expanded clones and increased TCR diversity were shown by the long-lived group, suggesting age selection. There was a strong correlation between observed TCR beta diversity and the percentage of naive T cells measured by flow cytometry. Estimates of total diversity from one million sequenced T cells were regarded as lower bounds and underestimates.

Systemically healthy Caucasian individuals from Russia, roughly 40 in total and aged about 6 to 90 years, were included as donors. Each donor gave about 9.7 milliliters of peripheral blood, drawn into EDTA-treated Vacutainer tubes. Ficoll-Paque density-gradient centrifugation was used to isolate PBMCs, with at least 6.5 million per sample. Trizol reagent was used to extract total RNA from the PBMCs, yielding at least 6 micrograms per sample. Naive CD45RAhigh/CD27high T cell percentages were measured by flow cytometry on a PBMC aliquot from every donor. The library relied on 5' RACE. Sequencing was carried out with an Illumina HiSeq 2500. The second PCR ran for about 7 to 11 cycles and used a J-beta primer mix along with a sample-barcoded 5' primer. Each TCR beta cDNA molecule received a unique molecular identifier from a template-switch 5' adaptor carrying 12 random nucleotides. Each sample yielded at least 3 million CDR3-containing paired-end reads. The Mint cDNA synthesis kit, primed by a TRBC-specific oligonucleotide, was used to synthesize first-strand cDNA from all RNA. All cDNA was treated with uracil-DNA glycosylase and then went through a first 18-cycle PCR with the universal primers M1SS and BC2_uni_R. On the study's bioinformatics: For normalization, 1 million high-quality reads were randomly selected from each sample, with every read carrying a distinct molecular identifier. Reads with shared molecular identifiers were discarded instead of being binned into consensus sequences. CDR3 identification, clonotype clustering and error correction used MiTCR with a Q25 quality threshold and the strictest error-elimination algorithm. Lower-bound total TCR beta diversity was estimated with a nonparametric unseen species model using Euler transformation. TCRdb itself trimmed the public reads at Q25 with fastp, ran MiXCR and retained productive beta chains. Each CDR3 protein gets just one entry, which takes the most common genes and DNA from the rows behind it. What appears here as the V and J calls and clone size reflects TCRdb's work, not the paper's. A total of about 1.6 million distinct CDR3 sequences appear in this sample, roughly 30% of them only once. The ten largest make up approximately 10% of the sample.

V drops 2 bases and J drops 5 bases, leaving 10 bases in between. The CDR3 contains 13 residues, cysteine and phenylalanine counted. Only the CDR3 DNA stays, 39 bases, in frame from base 1. Sequences ENHRY (CDR1) and SYGVKD (CDR2) are obtained from the germline V gene. On this clonotype: The target of this receptor is not known. This may be a read error: a much more frequent sequence differs by one nucleotide.

This clonotype was obtained from a woman between 25 and 40 years old in good health. The chain joins TRBV10-3 to TRBJ2-7; the D gene lacks a confident call. The material sequenced was blood. The sequenced DNA is TGTGCCATCAGTGAGAGTCATTCCCACGAGCAGTACTTC. It translates to CAISESHSHEQYF.